Listed here are 10 T cell receptor beta chains from one sample, sequenced in a study of cytomegalovirus exposure and HLA in healthy donors. Method: immunoSEQ multiplex PCR; TCRdb's copy keeps in-frame clones and lacks some. This sample yields roughly 200,000 clones, of which about 81% are seen a single time; around 1.2% belongs to the top ten. The sample consisted of PBMCs. Receptors were obtained from a woman between 25 and 40 years old in good health and CMV-seronegative.

This chain uses TRBV5-1 with TRBJ1-6; D is undetermined. The CDR3 is 15 residues long. Trimming removed 4 bases at V and 7 bases at J, with 15 bases between. Germline CDR1 and CDR2: SGHRS and YFSETQ. The CDR3 bases are TGCGCCAGCAGCACGGAGGTGTTGGGGAATTCACCCCTCCACTTT. It translates to CASSTEVLGNSPLHF.

The rearrangement uses TRBV6-5 and TRBJ1-1; 10 bases agree with TRBD1. The CDR3 is 13 residues long. Germline V gene sequence: CDR1 MNHEY, CDR2 SVGAGI. After removal of 7 bases from V and 11 bases from J, the junction contained 10 bases not matched to a gene. In nucleotides, the CDR3 is TGTGCCAGCATCGTCCCGGGACAGGGGTCGGCTTTCTTT. Its protein product is CASIVPGQGSAFF.

CDR3 DNA: TGTGCCAGCAGTGTTACAGGGGGTATGTACAATGAGCAGTTCTTC. Translation gives CASSVTGGMYNEQFF. This sequence joins TRBV2 and TRBJ2-1, with 8 positions matching TRBD1. Germline V lookup: CDR1 SNHLY, CDR2 FYNNEI. The CDR3 has 15 amino acids. The V segment lost 4 bases and the J segment 4 bases; nucleotides outside the gene matches: 6.

The rearrangement joins TRBV18 to TRBJ1-2; TRBD1 is a possible D gene (5 bases). The CDR3 totals 16 residues. With 3 bases removed from V and 2 bases from J, the gap between germline ends came to 16 bases. CDR1 KGHSH and CDR2 LQKENI come from the germline V gene. The CDR3 protein is CASSPQTPGNNYGYTF. The DNA of the CDR3 is TGTGCCAGCTCACCTCAAACTCCAGGGAACAACTATGGCTACACCTTC.

This clone was seen only a few times. The chain links TRBV5-1 to TRBJ2-7; 15 positions agree with TRBD2. Germline CDR1 SGHRS, CDR2 YFSETQ. V was pared by 0 bases and J by 0 bases, with 4 bases of the junction left unmatched. The CDR3 is 18 amino acids. This CDR3 is CASSLGGLAGGRSYEQYF. In DNA form, the CDR3 reads TGCGCCAGCAGCTTGGGGGGACTAGCGGGAGGCCGCTCCTACGAGCAGTACTTC. Based on the CDR3 plus reference TRBV5-1 and TRBJ2-7, the full variable domain is KAGVTQTPRYLIKTRGQQVTLSCSPISGHRSVSWYQQTPGQGLQFLFEYFSETQRNKGNFPGRFSGRQFSNSRSEMNVSTLELGDSALYLCASSLGGLAGGRSYEQYFGPGTRLTVT.

The chain couples TRBV5-6 to TRBJ1-3; D unclear. Germline V CDR1 and CDR2: SGHDT, YYEEEE. Trimming shortened V by 4 bases and J by 0 bases, and 11 bases separated the two germline ends. The CDR3 consists of 15 residues. The CDR3 DNA is TGTGCCAGCAGCGCTACGGGTTACTCTGGAAACACCATATATTTT. Its protein product is CASSATGYSGNTIYF.

This chain links TRBV5-4 with TRBJ2-7, with TRBD1 matching 8 bases. Per germline, CDR1 SGHNT and CDR2 YYREEE (reference sequence). The CDR3 runs 16 residues. Trimming cost V 0 bases and J 6 bases; bases outside gene matches: 11. CDR3 DNA sequence: TGTGCCAGCAGCTTGGCCCCCGGGCAGGGGGCGGGCGAGCAGTACTTC. Amino acid sequence: CASSLAPGQGAGEQYF.

This clone was seen only a few times. This chain links TRBV10-1 with TRBJ2-1, with 14 bases aligning to TRBD2. The J segment lost 7 bases and the V segment lost 8 bases, leaving 1 base of the junction unmatched. In germline, CDR1 is WNHNN, CDR2 SYGVQD (reference sequence). The CDR3 runs 13 residues. The CDR3: CASGLAGGNEQFF. CDR3 coding DNA: TGCGCCAGCGGACTAGCGGGAGGAAATGAGCAGTTCTTC.

The chain employs TRBV19 and TRBJ2-6; D unresolved. The germline V gene encodes CDR1 LNHDA and CDR2 SQIVND (reference sequence). The CDR3 consists of 16 residues. Trimming stripped 6 bases from V and 2 bases from J, with 14 bases between. This chain's CDR3 is CASSSQTLPGANVLTF. Written as DNA, the CDR3 is TGTGCCAGTAGCTCCCAGACACTCCCTGGGGCCAACGTCCTGACTTTC.

The CDR3 here is CASSMGRGQPQHF. The CDR3 coding sequence is TGTGCCAGTAGTATGGGTAGGGGTCAGCCCCAGCATTTT. The chain links TRBV19 to TRBJ1-5, with D perhaps matching TRBD1 (5 bases). Germline V gives CDR1 LNHDA, CDR2 SQIVND (reference sequence). V was cut by 3 bases and J by 6 bases, with 9 bases left in between. This CDR3 is 13 amino acids long. Using reference TRBV19 and TRBJ1-5 for the parts outside the CDR3, the full variable domain is DGGITQSPKYLFRKEGQNVTLSCEQNLNHDAMYWYRQDPGQGLRLIYYSQIVNDFQKGDIAEGYSVSREKKESFPLTVTSAQKNPTAFYLCASSMGRGQPQHFGDGTRLSIL.